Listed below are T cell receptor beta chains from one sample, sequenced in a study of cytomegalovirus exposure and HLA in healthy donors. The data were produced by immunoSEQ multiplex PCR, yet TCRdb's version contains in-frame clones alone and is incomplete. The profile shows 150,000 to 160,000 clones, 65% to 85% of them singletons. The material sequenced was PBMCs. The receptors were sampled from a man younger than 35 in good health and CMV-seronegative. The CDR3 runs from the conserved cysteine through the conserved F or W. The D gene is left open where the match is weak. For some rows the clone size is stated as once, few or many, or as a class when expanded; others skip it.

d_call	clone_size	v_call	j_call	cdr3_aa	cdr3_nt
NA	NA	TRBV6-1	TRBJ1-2	CASSQGQNYGCTF	NA
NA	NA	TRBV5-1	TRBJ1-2	CASSSPNTGDYGYTF	TGCGCCAGCAGCTCTCCGAACACGGGGGACTATGGCTACACCTTC
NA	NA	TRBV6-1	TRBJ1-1	CASSEADAGVEAFF	TGTGCCAGCAGTGAAGCTGACGCAGGGGTAGAAGCTTTCTTT
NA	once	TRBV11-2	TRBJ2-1	CASSPTTNHEQFF	TGTGCCAGCAGCCCTACGACTAACCATGAGCAGTTCTTC
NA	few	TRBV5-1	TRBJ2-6	CASSDGTSGANGLTF	TGCGCCAGCAGCGATGGGACTTCCGGGGCCAACGGCCTGACTTTC
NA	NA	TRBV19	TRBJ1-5	CASSIFGLQSNQPQHF	TGTGCCAGTAGTATCTTCGGACTCCAGAGCAATCAGCCCCAGCATTTT
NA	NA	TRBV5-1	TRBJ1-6	CASSAGTHNSPLHF	TGCGCCAGCAGCGCGGGGACCCATAATTCACCCCTCCACTTT
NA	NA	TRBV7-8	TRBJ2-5	CASSFRGTQETQYF	TGTGCCAGCAGCTTCAGGGGAACCCAAGAGACCCAGTACTTC
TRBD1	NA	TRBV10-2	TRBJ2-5	CASSGDRGRETQYF	TGCGCCAGCAGTGGAGACAGGGGTAGGGAGACCCAGTACTTC
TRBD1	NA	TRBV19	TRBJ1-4	CASSIQTGAPANEKLFF	TGTGCCAGTAGTATCCAAACAGGGGCGCCGGCTAATGAAAAACTGTTTTTT
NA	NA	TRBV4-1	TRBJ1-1	CASSQYQTVLNTEAFF	TGCGCCAGCAGCCAATACCAGACAGTTTTGAACACTGAAGCTTTCTTT
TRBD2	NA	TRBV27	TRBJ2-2	CASSFLSGGAGTGELFF	TGTGCCAGCAGTTTCCTTAGCGGGGGGGCCGGCACCGGGGAGCTGTTTTTT
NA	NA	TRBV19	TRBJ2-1	CASSMGPWGGVDNEQFF	TGTGCCAGTAGTATGGGCCCCTGGGGCGGGGTGGACAATGAGCAGTTCTTC
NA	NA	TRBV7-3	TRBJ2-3	CASSLSDTQYF	TGTGCCAGCAGCTTATCTGATACGCAGTATTTT
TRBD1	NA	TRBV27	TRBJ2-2	CASSFGTGYTGELFF	TGTGCCAGCAGTTTCGGGACAGGGTACACCGGGGAGCTGTTTTTT
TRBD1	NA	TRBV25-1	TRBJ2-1	CASSELKTGKAYNEQFF	TGTGCCAGCAGTGAACTAAAGACAGGGAAGGCCTACAATGAGCAGTTCTTC
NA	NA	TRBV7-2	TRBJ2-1	CASSLAAYNEQFF	TGTGCCAGCAGCTTAGCAGCTTACAATGAGCAGTTCTTC
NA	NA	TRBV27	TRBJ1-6	CASTSSMTAYNSPLHF	TGTGCCAGCACCTCTTCCATGACAGCTTATAATTCACCCCTCCACTTT
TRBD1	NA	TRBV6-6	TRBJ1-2	CASSFGTGGNVGYTF	TGTGCCAGCAGTTTTGGGACAGGGGGCAACGTGGGCTACACCTTC
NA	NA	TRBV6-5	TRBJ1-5	CASSYGRAGNQPQHF	TGTGCCAGCAGTTACGGCAGGGCGGGCAATCAGCCCCAGCATTTT
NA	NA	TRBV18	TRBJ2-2	CASSPREGRGTGELFF	TGTGCCAGCTCACCAAGGGAAGGACGGGGCACCGGGGAGCTGTTTTTT
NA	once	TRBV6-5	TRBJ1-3	CASSYSEVGSGNTIYF	TGTGCCAGCAGTTATTCGGAGGTCGGCTCTGGAAACACCATATATTTT
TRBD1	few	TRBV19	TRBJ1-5	CASSARDSLNQPQHF	TGTGCCAGTAGTGCCCGGGACAGCCTCAATCAGCCCCAGCATTTT
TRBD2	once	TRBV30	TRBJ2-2	CAWSHQPREPAGLAGESSTGELFF	TGTGCCTGGAGTCACCAGCCCCGGGAACCCGCCGGACTAGCGGGGGAATCGAGCACCGGGGAGCTGTTTTTT
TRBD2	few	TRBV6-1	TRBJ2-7	CASSNSGGLRYEQYF	TGTGCCAGCAGTAATAGCGGGGGGCTAAGGTACGAGCAGTACTTC
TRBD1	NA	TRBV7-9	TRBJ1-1	CASSLFDRVGTEAFF	TGTGCCAGCAGCTTGTTTGACAGGGTGGGGACTGAAGCTTTCTTT
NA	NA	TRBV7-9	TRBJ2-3	CASSSLGAPSTDTQYF	TGTGCCAGCAGCTCTTTGGGGGCCCCTAGCACAGATACGCAGTATTTT
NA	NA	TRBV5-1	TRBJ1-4	CASGQYATNEKLFF	TGCGCCAGCGGACAGTATGCAACTAATGAAAAACTGTTTTTT
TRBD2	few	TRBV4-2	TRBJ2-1	CASSQDLLAGTRRNEQFF	TGTGCCAGCAGCCAAGATCTACTAGCGGGGACCCGACGCAATGAGCAGTTCTTC
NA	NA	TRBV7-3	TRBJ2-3	CASSGEGGRDTQYF	TGTGCCAGCAGCGGGGAGGGGGGCAGAGATACGCAGTATTTT
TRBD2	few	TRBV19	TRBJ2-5	CATTTSGTQETQYF	TGTGCCACAACGACTAGCGGTACCCAAGAGACCCAGTACTTC
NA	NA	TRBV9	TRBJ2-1	CASSVGGGGGNEQFF	TGTGCCAGCAGCGTAGGGGGGGGCGGGGGCAATGAGCAGTTCTTC
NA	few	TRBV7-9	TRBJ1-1	CASSPAGLNTEAFF	TGTGCCAGCAGCCCAGCGGGGTTGAACACTGAAGCTTTCTTT
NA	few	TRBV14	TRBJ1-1	CASSQVYRNTEAFF	TGTGCCAGCAGCCAAGTTTACAGGAACACTGAAGCTTTCTTT
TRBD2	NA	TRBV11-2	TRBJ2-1	CASERGGLYNEQFF	TGTGCCAGTGAGCGGGGGGGTCTCTACAATGAGCAGTTCTTC
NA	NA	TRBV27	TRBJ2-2	CASSLYPLTDTGELFF	TGTGCCAGCAGTTTATACCCGTTAACGGACACCGGGGAGCTGTTTTTT
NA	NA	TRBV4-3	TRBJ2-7	CASSQDLARGSSYEQYF	TGCGCCAGCAGCCAAGATCTGGCCCGAGGGAGCTCCTACGAGCAGTACTTC
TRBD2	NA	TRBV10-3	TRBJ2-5	CAISESRGVKQETQYF	TGTGCCATCAGTGAGTCACGGGGGGTGAAACAAGAGACCCAGTACTTC
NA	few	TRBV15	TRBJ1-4	CATSRPNRREKLFF	TGTGCCACCAGCAGGCCGAACCGGAGGGAAAAACTGTTTTTT
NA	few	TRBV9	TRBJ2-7	CASSATLGGQGEQYF	TGTGCCAGCAGCGCCACCCTCGGGGGTCAGGGCGAGCAGTACTTC
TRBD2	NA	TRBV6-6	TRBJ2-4	CASLLGGRENIQYF	TGTGCCAGCCTATTGGGAGGGCGGGAAAACATTCAGTACTTC
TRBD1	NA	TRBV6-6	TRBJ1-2	CASSYSGQPNYGYTF	TGTGCCAGCAGTTACTCGGGACAGCCTAACTATGGCTACACCTTC
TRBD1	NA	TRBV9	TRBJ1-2	CASSVDRGNYGYTF	TGTGCCAGCAGCGTGGACAGGGGGAACTATGGCTACACCTTC
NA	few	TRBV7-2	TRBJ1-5	CASSSQGVMGQPQHF	TGTGCCAGCAGCTCACAGGGAGTAATGGGTCAGCCCCAGCATTTT
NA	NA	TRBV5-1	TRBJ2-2	CASSPYLNTGELFF	TGCGCCAGCAGTCCCTACTTGAACACCGGGGAGCTGTTTTTT
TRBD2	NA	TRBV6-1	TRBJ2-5	CASSHIVAGQETQYF	TGTGCCAGCAGTCACATAGTAGCGGGTCAAGAGACCCAGTACTTC